The 27 T cell receptor beta chains listed next were all sequenced from one sample in a study of blood T cells in healthy people across ages. For the second PCR, which ran for about 7 to 11 cycles, a sample-barcoded 5' primer and a J-beta primer mix were used. Via MiXCR, TCRdb re-called the 5' RACE reads, giving one row per CDR3 protein. The sample lists 550,000 to 650,000 distinct CDR3 sequences, approximately 26% occurring once. The sample was also linked to a second study, of T cells of mothers and their children.

Material for sequencing was blood. The origin of the receptors is a boy younger than 10 in good health.

The gene calls are TRBV19 and TRBJ2-2; 9 positions match TRBD1. Looked up from germline, CDR1 is LNHDA and CDR2 is SQIVND (reference sequence). This CDR3 is built from 16 residues. Trimming removed 5 bases from V and 6 bases from J; junction bases left unmatched: 10. CDR3 residues: CASSFRQGVVPGELFF. The CDR3 DNA sequence: TGTGCCAGTAGTTTCCGACAGGGGGTTGTCCCCGGGGAGCTGTTTTTT. Full variable domain (outside the CDR3, taken from reference TRBV19 and TRBJ2-2): DGGITQSPKYLFRKEGQNVTLSCEQNLNHDAMYWYRQDPGQGLRLIYYSQIVNDFQKGDIAEGYSVSREKKESFPLTVTSAQKNPTAFYLCASSFRQGVVPGELFFGEGSRLTVL.

This clonotype was detected ten times or more. The V and J genes are TRBV3-1 and TRBJ2-1, with 7 bases identical to TRBD1. The CDR3 has 17 amino acids. Trimming removed 0 bases from V and 2 bases from J; junction bases left unmatched: 7. In germline, CDR1 is LGHDT, CDR2 YNNKEL (reference sequence). The CDR3 loop reads CASSQDQRQGAYNEQFF. Written as DNA, the CDR3 is TGTGCCAGCAGCCAAGATCAGCGGCAGGGGGCCTACAATGAGCAGTTCTTC.

A word on this clonotype: Compared with germline, one end of the junction differs, possibly owing to a read error. This sequence joins TRBV12-3 or TRBV12-4 and TRBJ1-1; unclear D gene. The CDR3 is 13 residues long. The CDR3 nucleotides are TGTGCCAGCAGAGAACATGAAGACACTGAACCTTTCTTT. Translating it yields CASREHEDTEPFF.

This clonotype has only a few counts. Its ends do not fully match the called genes, so a read error is possible. V gene TRBV7-2 combines with J gene TRBJ2-7; 9 positions agree with TRBD2. Germline V CDR1 and CDR2: SGHTA, FQGNSA. This CDR3 contains 15 residues. The CDR3 bases are TGTGCCAGCAGCTCCCCCGCGGGGGGGTCCTGCGAGCAGTACTTC. Its translation: CASSSPAGGSCEQYF.

This clonotype was counted a few times. The chain combines TRBV2 with TRBJ1-1; no clear D gene. Deletions cut 4 bases from V and 1 base from J, with 7 bases between. The CDR3 is made up of 13 amino acids. CDR1 is SNHLY and CDR2 is FYNNEI in the germline V gene. The CDR3 loop reads CASSVEENTEAFF. For the CDR3, the DNA is TGTGCCAGCAGTGTCGAGGAGAACACTGAAGCTTTCTTT.

This clonotype was detected once. The CDR3 loop reads CASSPPGGLSYNEQFF. As DNA, the CDR3 is TGTGCCAGCTCACCACCGGGGGGGCTCTCCTACAATGAGCAGTTCTTC. The rearrangement uses TRBV18 and TRBJ2-1; D is possibly TRBD2 (7 bases). V was trimmed by 0 bases and J by 0 bases, leaving 9 bases between them. There are 16 residues in the CDR3. Germline CDR1 KGHSH, CDR2 LQKENI.

The gene calls are TRBV10-3 and TRBJ1-2; possibly TRBD1 for D (5 bases). The V and J ends lost 8 bases and 8 bases respectively, with 18 bases between them. This CDR3 region has 13 residues. Looked up from germline, CDR1 is ENHRY and CDR2 is SYGVKD. The CDR3 DNA sequence: TGTGCCATCCGGGGCTCGGGGATTGAAGGCTACACCTTC. This gives the protein CAIRGSGIEGYTF.

This clonotype occurred a few times. The chain links TRBV7-9 to TRBJ1-2; weak D call: TRBD1 (5 bases). This CDR3 region has 15 residues. CDR1 is SEHNR and CDR2 is FQNEAQ in the germline V gene (reference sequence). V was shortened by 1 base and J by 5 bases, with 14 bases between the two germline ends. This CDR3 is CASSLGSRVGYGYTF. The CDR3 nucleotides read TGTGCCAGCAGCTTAGGATCCAGGGTCGGGTATGGCTACACCTTC. Variable domain in full (rest from reference TRBV7-9 and TRBJ1-2): DTGVSQNPRHKITKRGQNVTFRCDPISEHNRLYWYRQTLGQGPEFLTYFQNEAQLEKSRLLSDRFSAERPKGSFSTLEIQRTEQGDSAMYLCASSLGSRVGYGYTFGSGTRLTVV.

This CDR3 is CASSYRPGGSLLTDTQYF. The CDR3 DNA is TGTGCCAGCAGTTATCGGCCAGGTGGTTCCCTCCTCACAGATACGCAGTATTTT. This chain uses TRBV6-5 with TRBJ2-3; D ambiguous. V was shortened by 3 bases and J by 2 bases, with 21 bases between the two germline ends. The germline V gene encodes CDR1 MNHEY and CDR2 SVGAGI. CDR3 length: 18 residues.

V gene TRBV6-2 or TRBV6-3 combines with J gene TRBJ2-3; 10 bases match TRBD2. Germline V lookup: CDR1 MNHEY, CDR2 SVGEGT. V lost 4 bases and J lost 2; bases outside the gene matches: 6. This CDR3 has 16 amino acids. CDR3 nucleotides: TGTGCCAGCAGTTCTCCACTAGCGGGACCCACAGATACGCAGTATTTT. Protein sequence: CASSSPLAGPTDTQYF.

The chain carries TRBV20-1 and TRBJ2-5; D gene unclear. Judging by the DNA end, TRBJ2-7 fits better; the J call may be wrong. Germline values: CDR1 DFQATT, CDR2 SNEGSKA (reference sequence). This CDR3 is built from 15 residues. The chain's CDR3 is CSARDWQVSSYEQYF. CDR3 nucleotides: TGCAGTGCTAGAGATTGGCAGGTTAGCTCCTACGAGCAGTACTTC.

The rearrangement uses TRBV5-1 and TRBJ1-2; possibly TRBD1 for D (6 bases). The CDR3 loop spans 15 amino acids. Looked up from germline, CDR1 is SGHRS and CDR2 is YFSETQ. V lost 7 bases to trimming and J lost 3 bases, with 19 bases between them. This CDR3 reads CASGGSGEVDYGYTF. The CDR3 DNA reads as TGCGCCAGCGGGGGTTCAGGGGAGGTTGACTATGGCTACACCTTC.

In this sample, this clonotype turned up a few times. The rearrangement links TRBV7-9 to TRBJ2-7; TRBD2 matches 11 bases. The CDR3 runs to 16 residues. Germline V lookup: CDR1 SEHNR, CDR2 FQNEAQ (reference sequence). Trimming at V came to 5 bases and at J to 2 bases, leaving 8 bases not matched to a gene. The CDR3 spells CASSAPTSGDAYEQYF. The CDR3 nucleotides read TGTGCCAGCAGCGCCCCGACTAGCGGGGATGCCTACGAGCAGTACTTC.

The chain employs TRBV10-3 and TRBJ2-1, with a tentative D call TRBD1 (6 bases). The DNA end lines up better with TRBJ2-7; the J call may be wrong. The CDR3 is made up of 14 amino acids. Germline CDR1 ENHRY, CDR2 SYGVKD. The CDR3 region is CAISSSDRKDEQYF. DNA of the CDR3: TGTGCCATCAGTTCCTCCGACAGGAAAGACGAGCAGTACTTC.

The V gene is TRBV27, the J gene TRBJ2-5; D gene ambiguous. The tail of the sequence fits TRBJ2-1 better, so the J call may be wrong. The CDR3 runs to 15 residues. Germline lookup yields CDR1 MNHEY and CDR2 SMNVEV (reference sequence). The DNA of the CDR3 is TGTGCCAGCAGTAAACTTCTAAGGACCTACAATGAGCAGTTCTTC. Amino acids: CASSKLLRTYNEQFF.

There are a few counts of this clonotype. The chain employs TRBV29-1 and TRBJ1-1; a possible D gene is TRBD1 (5 bases). Germline loops: CDR1 SQVTM, CDR2 ANQGSEA. This CDR3 comprises 14 residues. Trimming shortened V by 5 bases and J by 1 base, and 14 bases separated the two germline ends. In DNA form, the CDR3 reads TGCAGCGTTCAGCTCAGGGCCTCGAACACTGAAGCTTTCTTT. Encoded protein: CSVQLRASNTEAFF.

The rearrangement uses TRBV27 and TRBJ2-7, with 10 bases aligning to TRBD1. Looked up from germline, CDR1 is MNHEY and CDR2 is SMNVEV (reference sequence). There are 14 residues in the CDR3. V lost 2 bases and J lost 6; bases outside the gene matches: 4. In DNA, the CDR3 is TGTGCCAGCAGTTTAGAGGGGACAGGGGCCGAGCAGTACTTC. Amino acids: CASSLEGTGAEQYF.

The chain carries TRBV6-2 or TRBV6-3 and TRBJ2-7, with D hard to call. CDR1 MNHEY and CDR2 SVGEGT come from the germline V gene. This CDR3 spans 12 amino acids. Between the trimmed V and J ends, which lost 7 bases and 3 bases, there was a span of 10 bases. In DNA form, the CDR3 reads TGTGCCAGCACCTCACAGTACTACGAGCAGTACTTC. Protein sequence: CASTSQYYEQYF.

This clonotype was picked up a small number of times. V gene TRBV2 combines with J gene TRBJ2-2; the D is unclear. Per the germline V gene, CDR1 is SNHLY and CDR2 is FYNNEI. The CDR3 contains 13 residues. V was pared by 2 bases and J by 4 bases, with 5 bases between. CDR3 loop: CASSELGTGELFF. The CDR3 DNA sequence: TGTGCCAGCAGTGAACTGGGCACCGGGGAGCTGTTTTTT.

Concerning this clonotype itself: This may be a read error: a much more frequent sequence differs by one nucleotide. The genes are TRBV4-2 and TRBJ2-5; TRBD2 matches 9 bases. CDR1 is LGHNA and CDR2 is YNFKEQ in the germline V gene. V shed 1 base, J shed 11 bases, and the junction held 17 bases outside the gene matches. The CDR3 totals 17 residues. The CDR3 is CASSQGSGLAFKGAQYF. CDR3 coding DNA: TGTGCCAGCAGCCAAGGTTCAGGACTAGCGTTTAAGGGCGCGCAGTACTTC.

This clonotype was counted between two and nine times. The chain couples TRBV6-2 or TRBV6-3 to TRBJ2-4, with TRBD1 identical over 7 bases. With V trimmed by 5 bases and J by 2 bases, 6 bases remained unmatched. The CDR3 has 15 residues. Germline CDR1 is MNHEY and CDR2 is SVGEGT. The CDR3: CASSRPQGSKNIQYF. The CDR3 DNA is TGTGCCAGCAGTAGACCACAGGGGTCCAAAAACATTCAGTACTTC.

In this sample, this clonotype turned up a few times. One end of the junction is discordant with germline, which a read error may explain. The chain carries TRBV2 and TRBJ2-1; the match to TRBD1 covers 9 bases. The J call may not be correct, given that the DNA end is closer to TRBJ2-5. Germline-derived CDR1 and CDR2 are SNHLY and FYNNEI. The CDR3 is 17 residues long. The DNA of the CDR3 is TGCGCCAGCAGTTCACCCGGGACAGGGTCTAATCGGGAGACCCAGTACTTC. Translating gives CASSSPGTGSNRETQYF.

The rearrangement uses TRBV29-1 and TRBJ2-7; 8 bases agree with TRBD2. The CDR3 consists of 13 residues. The germline CDR1 and CDR2 sequences are SQVTM and ANQGSEA. Trimming took 3 bases from V and 5 from J; bases not matched to a gene: 6. CDR3 protein: CSVERGARDEQYF. The DNA for the CDR3 is TGCAGCGTTGAGCGGGGGGCTAGGGACGAGCAGTACTTC.

The chain couples TRBV5-5 to TRBJ1-1, with a tentative D call TRBD1 (5 bases). Trimming pared 3 bases from V and 1 base from J, leaving 10 bases between. Germline V gives CDR1 SGHKS, CDR2 YYEKEE (reference sequence). The CDR3 is made up of 14 amino acids. CDR3 in amino acids: CASSYDSSNTEAFF. CDR3 bases: TGTGCCAGCAGCTACGACAGCTCGAACACTGAAGCTTTCTTT. The whole variable domain, filled in from reference TRBV5-5 and TRBJ1-1, reads DAGVTQSPTHLIKTRGQQVTLRCSPISGHKSVSWYQQVLGQGPQFIFQYYEKEERGRGNFPDRFSARQFPNYSSELNVNALLLGDSALYLCASSYDSSNTEAFFGQGTRLTVV.

Concerning this clonotype: The junction and the germline gene differ at one end; a read error may be behind it. V is TRBV29-1 and J is TRBJ2-7; 8 nucleotides match TRBD2. Germline V gene data show CDR1 as SQVTM and CDR2 as ANQGSEA. The CDR3 extends over 13 amino acids. The DNA for the CDR3 is TGTAGCGTTGAGACTAGCGAAGTCACCGAGCAGTACTTC. The encoded protein is CSVETSEVTEQYF.

This clonotype turned up a few times. The chain combines TRBV27 with TRBJ2-2, with no clear D. V was clipped by 3 bases and J by 4 bases, with 9 bases between them. CDR1 and CDR2 from the germline V gene are MNHEY and SMNVEV (reference sequence). The CDR3 is 14 residues long. The CDR3 loop reads CASSFGRVTGELFF. The CDR3 DNA reads TGTGCCAGCAGTTTCGGTAGAGTCACCGGGGAGCTGTTTTTT.

This clonotype was counted between two and nine times. This chain's CDR3 is CASSIARADTQYF. The CDR3 DNA reads TGTGCCAGTAGTATCGCCCGGGCAGATACGCAGTATTTT. The chain has TRBV19 and TRBJ2-3; D remains ambiguous. CDR3 length equals 13 residues. CDR1 LNHDA and CDR2 SQIVND come from the germline V gene (reference sequence). V was shortened by 3 bases and J by 4 bases, with 8 bases between the two germline ends.